This paragraph reports one T cell receptor (beta chain). The data were taken from a study of lymphopenia after photon versus proton radiotherapy. The method was immunoSEQ multiplex PCR; TCRdb's version includes in-frame clones alone and lacks a portion of them. The table records tens of thousands of clones, more than 75% of them present only once. The CDR3 covers 12 residues. The germline gives CDR1 MNHEY, CDR2 SMNVEV (reference sequence). The V end lost 8 bases, the J end lost 11 bases, and 18 bases lay between the germline ends. The clonotype was recovered from a woman in her 70s with pancreatic cancer. Specimen: peripheral blood, collected from a patient treated with photon-based radiotherapy. The chain is built from TRBV27 and TRBJ1-1; D possibly corresponds to TRBD1 (5 bases). CDR3 protein: CASGKKGIEAFF. In DNA, the CDR3 is TGTGCCAGCGGCAAAAAGGGGATAGAGGCTTTCTTT.